The 19 T cell receptor beta chains below come from one sample, sequenced in a study of T cell repertoires in cytomegalovirus infection. TCRdb ran MiXCR on the reads and lists one entry per CDR3 protein. The table includes hundreds of thousands of distinct CDR3 sequences, roughly 43% detected once. Antigen specificity for these receptors is unknown. The specimen was cultured PBMCs, collected from culture after CMV antigen stimulation. These receptors came from a human donor in good health (CMV status not recorded). Some clones in this sample may be carry-over from other donors' samples.

The chain is built from TRBV25-1 and TRBJ2-2; D remains ambiguous. CDR1 is MGHDK, CDR2 SYGVNS, per germline. The CDR3 is 13 amino acids. Deletions cut 3 bases from V and 1 base from J, with 3 bases between. CDR3 amino acids: CASSDMNTGELFF. The CDR3 coding sequence is TGTGCCAGCAGTGATATGAACACCGGGGAGCTGTTTTTT.

The chain employs TRBV7-9 and TRBJ1-2, with 7 bases aligning to TRBD1. The CDR3 spans 13 residues. Germline V lookup: CDR1 SEHNR, CDR2 FQNEAQ (reference sequence). The V gene end was trimmed by 5 bases and the J gene end by 8 bases; junction bases not matched to a gene: 8. CDR3 amino acids: CASSRTGDEGYTF. CDR3 DNA: TGTGCCAGCAGCCGAACAGGGGACGAAGGCTACACCTTC.

This clonotype has just a few counts. V and J are TRBV15 and TRBJ2-3, with TRBD2 matching 11 bases. In germline, CDR1 is LNHNV, CDR2 YYDKDF (reference sequence). The V segment lost 3 bases and the J segment 3 bases; nucleotides outside the gene matches: 11. CDR3 size: 18 residues. CDR3 in amino acids: CATSSQRLSGGATDTQYF. The CDR3 DNA is TGTGCCACCAGCAGCCAACGCCTTAGCGGGGGGGCGACAGATACGCAGTATTTT.

This clonotype was seen only a few times. CDR3 bases: TGTGCCAGCAGGTACCGTGGTAGTGGTTTCGCTGAAGCTTTCTTT. This sequence encodes CASRYRGSGFAEAFF. The chain links TRBV7-9 to TRBJ1-1, with unresolved D. The germline gives CDR1 SEHNR, CDR2 FQNEAQ (reference sequence). This CDR3 has 15 residues. V was shortened by 6 bases and J by 6 bases, with 20 bases between the two germline ends.

The rearrangement joins TRBV19 to TRBJ1-5, with 7 nucleotides matching TRBD1. The CDR3 sequence is 15 residues long. The germline CDR1 and CDR2 sequences are LNHDA and SQIVND (reference sequence). V was pared by 3 bases and J by 1 base, with 3 bases of the junction left unmatched. CDR3 protein: CASSIPRGSNQPQHF. CDR3 sequence (DNA): TGTGCCAGTAGTATCCCCAGGGGGAGCAATCAGCCCCAGCATTTT.

This clonotype was picked up a small number of times. The chain is built from TRBV12-3 or TRBV12-4 and TRBJ2-1; TRBD2 aligns across 7 bases. The CDR3 sequence is 15 residues long. J was trimmed by 4 bases and V by 1 base; bases with no gene match: 4. The CDR3 nucleotides read TGTGCCAGCAGTTTAGGAACGGGGGGATACAATGAGCAGTTCTTC. Amino acids: CASSLGTGGYNEQFF.

V usage is TRBV28 and J usage is TRBJ2-1; no firm D call. The CDR3 spans 14 residues. Germline values: CDR1 MDHEN, CDR2 SYDVKM. Trimming left V 7 bases short and J 7 bases short, with 17 bases between. The CDR3 spells CASTRWAGVNEQFF. CDR3 nucleotide sequence: TGTGCCAGCACCAGATGGGCTGGGGTGAATGAGCAGTTCTTC.

V usage is TRBV2 and J usage is TRBJ1-5; maybe TRBD1 (6 bases). Trimming stripped 6 bases from V and 3 bases from J, with 15 bases between. Germline CDR1 SNHLY, CDR2 FYNNEI. The CDR3 contains 15 residues. The CDR3 nucleotides are TGTGCCAGCAGCACACAGGGAACCGCCAATCAGCCCCAGCATTTT. It translates to CASSTQGTANQPQHF.

CDR3 sequence (DNA): TGTGCCAGCAGCTCGATGGGAGGGGCCTACAATGAGCAGTTCTTC. It yields the protein CASSSMGGAYNEQFF. The chain joins TRBV7-2 to TRBJ2-1, with TRBD2 matching 7 bases. Per germline, CDR1 SGHTA and CDR2 FQGNSA. Unmatched junction bases numbered 5, after V lost 4 bases and J lost 2 bases. This CDR3 is 15 amino acids long.

This clonotype has only a few counts. The rearrangement joins TRBV7-2 to TRBJ2-7; 7 nucleotides match TRBD2. J lost 5 bases, V lost 8 bases, and 3 bases had no gene match. Per the germline V gene, CDR1 is SGHTA and CDR2 is FQGNSA. This CDR3 is 11 amino acids long. CDR3 protein: CASVGGNEQYF. The CDR3 region has the DNA TGTGCCAGCGTCGGGGGGAACGAGCAGTACTTC.

The chain recombines TRBV6-5 with TRBJ2-2, with a possible D match to TRBD2 (6 bases). Trimming took off 11 bases at V and 3 bases at J, with 13 bases between the two ends. Per the germline V gene, CDR1 is MNHEY and CDR2 is SVGAGI. The CDR3 sequence is 13 residues long. The CDR3 DNA reads as TGTGCCGCGGGGCTAACTTACACCGGGGAGCTGTTTTTT. Translated, it gives CAAGLTYTGELFF.

This clonotype showed up just a few times. The V gene is TRBV27, the J gene TRBJ2-7; no firm D call. The CDR3 is 15 amino acids. Germline V lookup: CDR1 MNHEY, CDR2 SMNVEV (reference sequence). Trimming cost V 3 bases and J 0 bases, with 12 bases left between them. CDR3 in DNA: TGTGCCAGCAGTTTCAAAGGAGTAGCCTCCTACGAGCAGTACTTC. It specifies CASSFKGVASYEQYF.

The rearrangement joins TRBV12-5 to TRBJ2-2; D unclear. The germline V and J ends were trimmed by 4 bases and 2 bases, with 5 bases remaining between them. This CDR3 is built from 13 residues. In germline, CDR1 is LGHNT, CDR2 FRNRAP. CDR3 bases: TGTGCTAGTGGTTCTAGTAACACCGGGGAGCTGTTTTTT. This translates into CASGSSNTGELFF.

V usage is TRBV7-8 and J usage is TRBJ2-1; 8 positions match TRBD1. The trim removed 5 bases at V and 3 bases at J, leaving 12 bases unmatched. The CDR3 loop spans 17 amino acids. CDR1 is SGHVS, CDR2 FQNEAQ, per germline. The CDR3: CASSHKAGGRVYNEQFF. The CDR3 DNA sequence: TGTGCCAGCAGCCACAAAGCAGGGGGCCGGGTCTACAATGAGCAGTTCTTC. The full variable domain, rest sourced from reference TRBV7-8 and TRBJ2-1, is GAGVSQSPRYKVAKRGQDVALRCDPISGHVSLFWYQQALGQGPEFLTYFQNEAQLDKSGLPSDRFFAERPEGSVSTLKIQRTQQEDSAVYLCASSHKAGGRVYNEQFFGPGTRLTVL.

The chain carries TRBV12-3 or TRBV12-4 and TRBJ2-5; TRBD2 aligns across 11 bases. The CDR3 totals 15 residues. Trimming cost V 6 bases and J 5 bases; bases outside gene matches: 8. CDR3 coding DNA: TGTGCCAGCAGCCGGGGACTAGCGGAAGGGGAGACCCAGTACTTC. Amino acid sequence: CASSRGLAEGETQYF.

The gene calls are TRBV19 and TRBJ1-5; 12 nucleotides match TRBD1. Looked up from germline, CDR1 is LNHDA and CDR2 is SQIVND (reference sequence). This CDR3 contains 16 residues. With V trimmed by 3 bases and J by 5 bases, 5 bases remained unmatched. The CDR3 DNA follows: TGTGCCAGTAGTATGAGGGACAGGGGGCAGGATCAGCCCCAGCATTTT. Amino acid sequence: CASSMRDRGQDQPQHF.

V gene TRBV20-1 combines with J gene TRBJ1-1; no clear D. V was shortened by 2 bases and J by 5 bases, with 9 bases between the two germline ends. The CDR3 sequence is 12 residues long. Germline V lookup: CDR1 DFQATT, CDR2 SNEGSKA (reference sequence). Here the CDR3 DNA reads TGCAGTGCTAGAAGGGTAGGGACTGAAGCTTTCTTT. Its protein product is CSARRVGTEAFF.

A single count supports this clonotype. The DNA for the CDR3 is TGTGCCAGCAGACGGGACCAGAATTCACCCCTCCACTTT. It specifies CASRRDQNSPLHF. The chain joins TRBV6-8 to TRBJ1-6; tentative D call: TRBD1 (5 bases). Germline CDR1 is MNHGY and CDR2 is SAAAGT. Trimming took 6 bases from V and 7 from J, leaving 10 bases between them. CDR3 size: 13 residues.

V is TRBV28 and J is TRBJ1-2; no definite D call. V was trimmed by 10 bases and J by 3 bases, leaving 18 bases between them. The CDR3 length is 14 residues. In germline, CDR1 is MDHEN, CDR2 SYDVKM. The CDR3 DNA follows: TGTGCCACTGGTCTTAGGCAGGAGCACTATGGCTACACCTTC. This sequence encodes CATGLRQEHYGYTF.